A single sample gave rise to the 16 T cell receptor beta chains below, sequenced in a study of blood T cell repertoires in COVID-19. Only in-frame clones appear in the TCRdb table, and some are missing; sequencing was by immunoSEQ multiplex PCR. Here the sample spans 270,000 or so clones, 86% being singletons. The specimen was peripheral blood. The receptors stem from a man aged 40-50 years with active or convalescent COVID-19.

CDR3 loop: CASSPGTATEAFF. The CDR3 nucleotides are TGTGCCAGCAGCCCGGGGACAGCCACTGAAGCTTTCTTT. The chain employs TRBV11-3 and TRBJ1-1; 7 nucleotides align to TRBD1. V gave up 5 bases and J gave up 4 bases; unmatched junction bases: 4. Germline CDR1 is SGHNT and CDR2 is YENEEA. The CDR3 spans 13 residues.

The rearrangement uses TRBV6-1 and TRBJ1-4; no reliable D call. Germline CDR1 MNHNS, CDR2 SASEGT. This CDR3 spans 13 amino acids. Deletions cut 2 bases from V and 10 bases from J, with 11 bases between. Here the CDR3 reads CASSEIGEGKLFF. DNA for the CDR3: TGTGCCAGCAGTGAAATCGGGGAGGGAAAACTGTTTTTT.

This chain's CDR3 is CASSSGTGIKKLFF. The CDR3 nucleotides are TGTGCCAGTAGTTCCGGGACAGGGATTAAAAAACTGTTTTTT. The chain has TRBV19 and TRBJ1-4; 9 bases are shared with TRBD1. This CDR3 has 14 amino acids. The germline V gene has CDR1 LNHDA and CDR2 SQIVND (reference sequence). Trimming removed 5 bases from V and 9 bases from J; junction bases left unmatched: 7.

The V gene is TRBV28, the J gene TRBJ1-5, with TRBD1 as a possible D gene (5 bases). The length of the CDR3 is 13 residues. Deletions cut 11 bases from V and 0 bases from J, with 11 bases between. CDR1 MDHEN and CDR2 SYDVKM come from the germline V gene. The CDR3 sequence: CAAGQNSNQPQHF. Written as DNA, the CDR3 is TGTGCCGCGGGGCAGAATAGCAATCAGCCCCAGCATTTT.

V is TRBV5-1 and J is TRBJ2-5, with D perhaps matching TRBD1 (7 bases). Germline CDR1 reads SGHRS; CDR2 reads YFSETQ. V gave up 1 base and J gave up 4 bases, with 14 bases separating them. The CDR3 is made up of 15 amino acids. The CDR3 bases are TGCGCCAGCAGCTTGACGCAGGGGGGAGGAGAGACCCAGTACTTC. Translated, it gives CASSLTQGGGETQYF.

The genes are TRBV2 and TRBJ2-1, with a tentative D call TRBD2 (5 bases). Germline V CDR1 and CDR2: SNHLY, FYNNEI. Trimming took off 4 bases at V and 6 bases at J, with 10 bases between the two ends. This CDR3 region has 13 residues. The CDR3 coding sequence is TGTGCCAGCAGTGCGGAGGACGGCAATGAGCAGTTCTTC. Its protein product is CASSAEDGNEQFF.

The sample holds one count of this clone. V gene TRBV5-1 combines with J gene TRBJ2-1; no definite D call. The CDR3 spans 13 residues. Looked up from germline, CDR1 is SGHRS and CDR2 is YFSETQ. V was clipped by 1 base and J by 7 bases, with 9 bases between them. The CDR3 reads CASSLTTTNEQFF. CDR3 in DNA: TGCGCCAGCAGCTTGACCACTACTAATGAGCAGTTCTTC. The full variable domain, completed using reference TRBV5-1 and TRBJ2-1, is KAGVTQTPRYLIKTRGQQVTLSCSPISGHRSVSWYQQTPGQGLQFLFEYFSETQRNKGNFPGRFSGRQFSNSRSEMNVSTLELGDSALYLCASSLTTTNEQFFGPGTRLTVL.

This chain links TRBV19 with TRBJ2-2; 9 nucleotides match TRBD1. Germline assignment: CDR1 LNHDA and CDR2 SQIVND (reference sequence). Unmatched junction bases numbered 4, after V lost 5 bases and J lost 6 bases. The CDR3 contains 14 residues. The CDR3 is CASSWDRAAGELFF. For the CDR3, the DNA is TGTGCCAGTAGTTGGGACAGGGCGGCCGGGGAGCTGTTTTTT.

The chain employs TRBV7-6 and TRBJ2-7; maybe TRBD2 (6 bases). Germline CDR1 is SGHVS and CDR2 is FNYEAQ. This CDR3 has 13 residues. Trimming cost V 3 bases and J 2 bases, with 8 bases left between them. CDR3 residues: CASSFGGAYEQYF. The CDR3 nucleotides are TGTGCCAGCAGCTTCGGCGGGGCCTACGAGCAGTACTTC.

There are many counts of this clone. V is TRBV6-1 and J is TRBJ2-7; TRBD2 matches 10 bases. Trimming cost V 3 bases and J 1 base; bases outside gene matches: 9. The CDR3 contains 17 residues. Germline V gives CDR1 MNHNS, CDR2 SASEGT. The CDR3 region is CASSDYPFSGRSYEQYF. The CDR3 DNA reads as TGTGCCAGCAGTGATTACCCCTTTAGCGGGAGGTCCTACGAGCAGTACTTC.

This clone appeared once. The rearrangement links TRBV14 to TRBJ2-7; D is uncertain. The germline V gene encodes CDR1 SGHDN and CDR2 FVKESK. There are 16 residues in the CDR3. V lost 0 bases and J 4 bases, leaving 16 bases between the germline ends. This chain's CDR3 is CASSQDIEMRRYEQYF. The DNA of the CDR3 is TGTGCCAGCAGCCAAGATATTGAGATGCGCCGTTACGAGCAGTACTTC.

CDR3 in DNA: TGTGCCAGCAGTAGCCTAGCGGGGGGAGGTGGCGACGAGCAGTACTTC. It specifies CASSSLAGGGGDEQYF. V and J are TRBV2 and TRBJ2-7; 11 nucleotides align to TRBD2. CDR1 and CDR2 (germline): SNHLY, FYNNEI. Germline trimming cut 5 bases from V and 5 bases from J; bases unmatched to any gene: 11. The CDR3 runs 16 residues.

The rearrangement links TRBV24-1 to TRBJ2-3; D is undetermined. From germline, CDR1 is KGHDR and CDR2 SFDVKD. Trimming cost V 0 bases and J 0 bases, with 3 bases left between them. The CDR3 is made up of 14 amino acids. The CDR3 loop reads CATSDLLSTDTQYF. The CDR3 coding sequence is TGTGCCACCAGTGATTTGCTTAGCACAGATACGCAGTATTTT.

The chain uses TRBV28 and TRBJ2-5; D is perhaps TRBD1 (6 bases). There are 13 residues in the CDR3. CDR1 and CDR2 from the germline V gene are MDHEN and SYDVKM. V was cut by 7 bases and J by 5 bases, with 14 bases left in between. The CDR3 DNA follows: TGTGCCAGCAAACCTACAGGGACCGAGACCCAGTACTTC. Protein: CASKPTGTETQYF.

The rearrangement uses TRBV7-9 and TRBJ2-7; 7 nucleotides agree with TRBD1. This CDR3 has 13 residues. V lost 4 bases and J lost 5; bases outside the gene matches: 5. From germline, CDR1 is SEHNR and CDR2 FQNEAQ (reference sequence). The CDR3: CASSSGQVHEQYF. As DNA, the CDR3 is TGTGCCAGCAGCTCCGGACAGGTTCACGAGCAGTACTTC.

This CDR3 reads CASSEGQDLYEQYF. In DNA form, the CDR3 reads TGTGCCAGCAGCGAGGGACAGGACTTATACGAGCAGTACTTC. The genes are TRBV5-4 and TRBJ2-7, with 8 bases aligning to TRBD1. The V and J ends lost 4 bases and 4 bases, in that order; junction bases with no gene match: 7. The CDR3 loop spans 14 amino acids. Germline V gene data show CDR1 as SGHNT and CDR2 as YYREEE (reference sequence).